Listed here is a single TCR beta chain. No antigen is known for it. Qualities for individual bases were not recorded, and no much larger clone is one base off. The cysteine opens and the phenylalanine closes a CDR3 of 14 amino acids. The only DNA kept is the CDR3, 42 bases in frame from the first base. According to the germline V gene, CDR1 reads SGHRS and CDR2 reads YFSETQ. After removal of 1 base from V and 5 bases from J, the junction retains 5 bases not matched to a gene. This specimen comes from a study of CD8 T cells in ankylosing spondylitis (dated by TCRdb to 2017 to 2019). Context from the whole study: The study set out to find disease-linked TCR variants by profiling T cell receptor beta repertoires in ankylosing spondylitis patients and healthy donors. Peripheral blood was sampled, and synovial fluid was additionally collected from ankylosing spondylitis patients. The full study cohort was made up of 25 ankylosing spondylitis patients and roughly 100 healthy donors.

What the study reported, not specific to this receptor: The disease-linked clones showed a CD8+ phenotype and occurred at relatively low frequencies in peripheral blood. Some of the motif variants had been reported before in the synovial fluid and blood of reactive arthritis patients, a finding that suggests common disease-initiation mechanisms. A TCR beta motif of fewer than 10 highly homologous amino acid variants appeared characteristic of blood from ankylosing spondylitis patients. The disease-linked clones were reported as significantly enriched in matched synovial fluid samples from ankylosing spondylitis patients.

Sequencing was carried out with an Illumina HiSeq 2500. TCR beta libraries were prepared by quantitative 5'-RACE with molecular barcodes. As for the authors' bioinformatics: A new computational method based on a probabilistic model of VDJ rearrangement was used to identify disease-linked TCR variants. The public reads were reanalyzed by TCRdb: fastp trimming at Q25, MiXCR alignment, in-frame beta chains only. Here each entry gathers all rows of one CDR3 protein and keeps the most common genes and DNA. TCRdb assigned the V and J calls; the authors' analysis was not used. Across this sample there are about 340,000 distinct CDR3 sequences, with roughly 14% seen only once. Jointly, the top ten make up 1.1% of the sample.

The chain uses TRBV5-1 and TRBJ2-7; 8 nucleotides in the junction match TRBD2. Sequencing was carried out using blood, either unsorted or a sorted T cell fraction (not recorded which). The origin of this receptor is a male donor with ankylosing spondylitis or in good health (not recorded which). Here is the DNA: TGCGCCAGCAGCTTGAGCGGGAGCGACGACGAGCAGTACTTC. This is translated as CASSLSGSDDEQYF.